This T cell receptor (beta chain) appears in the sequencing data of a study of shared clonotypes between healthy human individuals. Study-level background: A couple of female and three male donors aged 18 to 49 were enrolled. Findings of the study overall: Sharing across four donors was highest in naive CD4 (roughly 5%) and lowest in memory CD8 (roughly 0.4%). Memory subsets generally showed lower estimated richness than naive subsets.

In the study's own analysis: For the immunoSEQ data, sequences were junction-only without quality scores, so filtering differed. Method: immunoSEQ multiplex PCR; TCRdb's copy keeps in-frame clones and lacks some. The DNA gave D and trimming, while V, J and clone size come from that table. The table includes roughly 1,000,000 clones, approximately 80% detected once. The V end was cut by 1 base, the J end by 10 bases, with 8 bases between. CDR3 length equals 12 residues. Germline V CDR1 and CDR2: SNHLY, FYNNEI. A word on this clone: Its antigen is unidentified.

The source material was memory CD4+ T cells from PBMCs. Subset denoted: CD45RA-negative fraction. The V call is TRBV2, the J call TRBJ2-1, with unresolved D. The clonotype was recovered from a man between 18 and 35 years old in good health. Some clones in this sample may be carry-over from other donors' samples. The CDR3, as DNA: TGTGCCAGCAGTGAAGGCGGTGGCGAGCAGTTCTTC. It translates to CASSEGGGEQFF.